The 15 T cell receptor beta chains reported below all come from one sample, sequenced in a study of blood T cell repertoires in COVID-19. The table came from immunoSEQ multiplex PCR; TCRdb's copy has only in-frame clones and leaves some out. The sample has fewer than 350,000 clones; about 83% are singletons. Sequenced material: PBMCs or T cells enriched from blood (not recorded which). Every receptor here comes from a woman aged 40 to 50 who had recovered from COVID-19.

The V call is TRBV7-9, the J call TRBJ2-3; D is possibly TRBD1 (6 bases). The germline CDR1 and CDR2 sequences are SEHNR and FQNEAQ (reference sequence). Trimming stripped 5 bases from V and 5 bases from J, with 8 bases between. The CDR3 totals 12 residues. The chain's CDR3 is CASSRQEDTQYF. In nucleotides, the CDR3 is TGTGCCAGCAGCCGACAGGAAGATACGCAGTATTTT.

This rearrangement joins TRBV5-1 to TRBJ1-2; D is uncertain. Per germline, CDR1 SGHRS and CDR2 YFSETQ. Trimming shortened V by 4 bases and J by 6 bases, and 19 bases separated the two germline ends. This CDR3 is built from 15 residues. CDR3: CASSPGDTAPHGYTF. The DNA for the CDR3 is TGCGCCAGCAGCCCTGGTGACACAGCCCCACATGGCTACACCTTC.

This clone occurred once. CDR3 in amino acids: CASSLRGQGALGAGELFF. The CDR3 region has the DNA TGTGCCAGCAGCCTCCGAGGACAGGGGGCGTTGGGAGCCGGGGAGCTGTTTTTT. The chain employs TRBV7-3 and TRBJ2-2, with 11 nucleotides matching TRBD1. The CDR3 contains 18 residues. The trim removed 5 bases at V and 6 bases at J, leaving 14 bases unmatched. The germline V gene encodes CDR1 SGHTA and CDR2 FQGTGA.

The chain couples TRBV9 to TRBJ2-2; 15 positions agree with TRBD2. This CDR3 has 21 amino acids. Germline V CDR1 and CDR2: SGDLS, YYNGEE. V was clipped by 2 bases and J by 5 bases; unmatched bases: 16. CDR3 sequence reads: CASSVRGAGGLAGGRTGELFF. The CDR3 nucleotides read TGTGCCAGCAGCGTGCGTGGGGCCGGGGGACTAGCGGGAGGTCGTACCGGGGAGCTGTTTTTT. The full variable domain, completed using reference TRBV9 and TRBJ2-2, is DSGVTQTPKHLITATGQRVTLRCSPRSGDLSVYWYQQSLDQGLQFLIQYYNGEERAKGNILERFSAQQFPDLHSELNLSSLELGDSALYFCASSVRGAGGLAGGRTGELFFGEGSRLTVL.

The chain uses TRBV24-1 and TRBJ1-2, with a weak D call TRBD1 (6 bases). The ends were cut back, 4 bases at V and 7 bases at J, with 21 bases in the middle. The CDR3 runs 16 residues. Germline CDR1 and CDR2: KGHDR and SFDVKD. The CDR3 is CATSESGSPVGGGYTF. Here the CDR3 DNA reads TGTGCCACCAGTGAATCGGGGAGTCCCGTAGGGGGTGGCTACACCTTC.

The rearrangement links TRBV28 to TRBJ1-2, with 7 bases matching TRBD1. The length of the CDR3 is 12 residues. The V and J ends lost 10 bases and 6 bases, in that order; junction bases with no gene match: 8. Looked up from germline, CDR1 is MDHEN and CDR2 is SYDVKM. CDR3 bases: TGTGCCATTAACACAGGGGTTAATGGCTACACCTTC. Its translation: CAINTGVNGYTF.

The chain couples TRBV11-2 to TRBJ2-5, with D maybe TRBD2 (5 bases). CDR3 length equals 11 residues. Germline V lookup: CDR1 SGHAT, CDR2 FQNNGV. Trimming removed 8 bases at V and 5 bases at J, with 9 bases between. The CDR3 reads CASGRRETQYF. CDR3 nucleotide sequence: TGTGCCAGCGGCCGGAGGGAGACCCAGTACTTC.

The chain links TRBV7-8 to TRBJ2-7; D is ambiguous. The CDR3 is made up of 16 amino acids. V lost 4 bases and J 5 bases, leaving 21 bases between the germline ends. Germline CDR1 is SGHVS and CDR2 is FQNEAQ. The CDR3 here is CASSSQQQNRAHEQYF. CDR3 nucleotide sequence: TGTGCCAGCAGCTCGCAACAACAAAACAGAGCACACGAGCAGTACTTC.

The chain uses TRBV28 and TRBJ1-4; TRBD1 matches 7 bases. V lost 8 bases, J lost 8 bases, and 11 bases stayed unmatched. The CDR3 runs 14 residues. Germline V gene lookup returns CDR1 MDHEN and CDR2 SYDVKM. The CDR3: CASAGRDSGEKLFF. The CDR3 DNA follows: TGTGCCAGCGCGGGCCGGGACAGTGGGGAAAAACTGTTTTTT.

The rearrangement uses TRBV5-1 and TRBJ2-1; 9 bases agree with TRBD2. The germline gives CDR1 SGHRS, CDR2 YFSETQ. V was pared by 1 base and J by 6 bases, with 5 bases of the junction left unmatched. The CDR3 extends over 15 amino acids. This chain's CDR3 is CASSLSPSGINEQFF. The CDR3 DNA is TGCGCCAGCAGCTTGTCCCCTAGCGGGATCAATGAGCAGTTCTTC.

This clone has only one observation. The V gene is TRBV7-9, the J gene TRBJ2-1; D gene ambiguous. The CDR3 loop spans 14 amino acids. CDR1 and CDR2 (germline): SEHNR, FQNEAQ (reference sequence). Trimming removed 1 base at V and 1 base at J, with 5 bases between. The CDR3 sequence: CASSLDASYNEQFF. CDR3 nucleotides: TGTGCCAGCAGCTTAGACGCGTCCTACAATGAGCAGTTCTTC. Combining the CDR3 with reference TRBV7-9 and TRBJ2-1 gives the whole variable domain DTGVSQNPRHKITKRGQNVTFRCDPISEHNRLYWYRQTLGQGPEFLTYFQNEAQLEKSRLLSDRFSAERPKGSFSTLEIQRTEQGDSAMYLCASSLDASYNEQFFGPGTRLTVL.

A word on this clone: Other DNA sequences within the sample encode an identical CDR3. This chain uses TRBV18 with TRBJ1-1; D possibly corresponds to TRBD1 (5 bases). The CDR3 covers 13 residues. V lost 1 base and J lost 5, with 8 bases in between. Germline lookup yields CDR1 KGHSH and CDR2 LQKENI. The DNA for the CDR3 is TGTGCCAGCTCACCACAGGGGAGGACTGAAGCTTTCTTT. Protein: CASSPQGRTEAFF.

The V and J genes are TRBV4-3 and TRBJ2-7; 8 bases match TRBD1. Germline loops: CDR1 LGHNA, CDR2 YSLEER. With V trimmed by 0 bases and J by 9 bases, 16 bases remained unmatched. This CDR3 has 17 residues. CDR3 sequence: CASSQELSGQVYERQYF. CDR3 nucleotide sequence: TGCGCCAGCAGCCAAGAATTGTCGGGACAGGTCTACGAGAGGCAGTACTTC.

Regarding this clone: This CDR3 is also generated by other DNA sequences in the sample. This chain links TRBV19 with TRBJ1-6; D may be TRBD1 (5 bases). Trimming stripped 7 bases from V and 4 bases from J, with 11 bases between. CDR1 and CDR2 from the germline V gene are LNHDA and SQIVND (reference sequence). The CDR3 sequence is 14 residues long. The CDR3 here is CASTTGGYNSPLHF. CDR3 bases: TGTGCCAGTACCACGGGGGGGTATAATTCACCCCTCCACTTT.

The chain's CDR3 is CASSQESSGLNTGELFF. The CDR3 coding sequence is TGCGCCAGCAGCCAAGAGTCGAGCGGACTAAACACCGGGGAGCTGTTTTTT. The rearrangement links TRBV4-3 to TRBJ2-2; possible D gene TRBD2, 6 bases. V shed 0 bases and J shed 2 bases, with 13 bases lying between them. The CDR3 is 17 amino acids. CDR1 LGHNA and CDR2 YSLEER come from the germline V gene.